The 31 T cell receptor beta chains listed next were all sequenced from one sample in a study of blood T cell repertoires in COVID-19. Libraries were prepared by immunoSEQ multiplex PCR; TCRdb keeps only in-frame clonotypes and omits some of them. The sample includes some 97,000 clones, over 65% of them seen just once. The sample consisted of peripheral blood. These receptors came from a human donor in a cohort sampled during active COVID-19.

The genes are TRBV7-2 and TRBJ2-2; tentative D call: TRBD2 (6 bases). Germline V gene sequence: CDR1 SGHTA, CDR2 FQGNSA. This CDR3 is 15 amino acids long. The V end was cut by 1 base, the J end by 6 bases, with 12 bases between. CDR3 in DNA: TGTGCCAGCAGCTTAGGGACTACCCCAGCCGGGGAGCTGTTTTTT. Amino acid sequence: CASSLGTTPAGELFF.

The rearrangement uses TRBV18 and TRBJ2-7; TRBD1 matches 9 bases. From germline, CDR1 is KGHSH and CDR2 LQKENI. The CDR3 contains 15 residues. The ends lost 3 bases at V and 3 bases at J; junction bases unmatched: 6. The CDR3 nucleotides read TGTGCCAGCTCACCTGGGACAGGGTTGTTCTACGAGCAGTACTTC. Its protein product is CASSPGTGLFYEQYF. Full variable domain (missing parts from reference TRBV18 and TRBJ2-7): NAGVMQNPRHLVRRRGQEARLRCSPMKGHSHVYWYRQLPEEGLKFMVYLQKENIIDESGMPKERFSAEFPKEGPSILRIQQVVRGDSAAYFCASSPGTGLFYEQYFGPGTRLTVT.

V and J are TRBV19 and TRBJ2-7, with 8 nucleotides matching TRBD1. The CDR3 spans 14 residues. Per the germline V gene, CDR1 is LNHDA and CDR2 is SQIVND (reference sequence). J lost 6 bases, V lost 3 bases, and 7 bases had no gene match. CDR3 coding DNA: TGTGCCAGTAGTATTCCGGGCCAGGGGGCCGAGCAGTACTTC. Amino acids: CASSIPGQGAEQYF.

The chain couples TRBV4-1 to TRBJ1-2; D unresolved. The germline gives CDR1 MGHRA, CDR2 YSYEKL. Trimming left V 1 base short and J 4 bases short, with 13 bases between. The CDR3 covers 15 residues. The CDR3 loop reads CASSQASPGGYGYTF. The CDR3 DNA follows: TGCGCCAGCAGCCAAGCCTCACCGGGTGGCTATGGCTACACCTTC.

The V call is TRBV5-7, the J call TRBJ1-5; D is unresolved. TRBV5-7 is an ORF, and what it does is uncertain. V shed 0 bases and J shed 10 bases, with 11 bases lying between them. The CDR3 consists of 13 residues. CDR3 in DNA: TGTGCCAGCAGCTTGGTTACACTACATCCCCAGCATTTT. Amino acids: CASSLVTLHPQHF.

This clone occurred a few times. The DNA for the CDR3 is TGCGCCAGCAGCCAAGAGGGAGGCAATCAGCCCCAGCATTTT. It yields the protein CASSQEGGNQPQHF. The chain uses TRBV4-1 and TRBJ1-5; D ambiguous. This CDR3 region has 14 residues. Germline V gene lookup returns CDR1 MGHRA and CDR2 YSYEKL. Between the trimmed V and J ends, which lost 0 bases and 2 bases, there was a span of 5 bases.

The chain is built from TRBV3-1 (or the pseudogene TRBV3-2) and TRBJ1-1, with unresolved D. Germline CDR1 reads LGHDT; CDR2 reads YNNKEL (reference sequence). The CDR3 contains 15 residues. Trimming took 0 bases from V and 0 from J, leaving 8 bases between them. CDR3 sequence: CASSQDIGLNTEAFF. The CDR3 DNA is TGTGCCAGCAGCCAAGATATCGGTTTGAACACTGAAGCTTTCTTT.

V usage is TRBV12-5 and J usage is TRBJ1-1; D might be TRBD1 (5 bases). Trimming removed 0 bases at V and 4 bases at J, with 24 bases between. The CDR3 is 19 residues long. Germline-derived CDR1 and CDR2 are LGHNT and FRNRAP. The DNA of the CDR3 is TGTGCTAGTGGTTTGGTACCCCTCCAATGGGAGGGGAGTCGCACTGAAGCTTTCTTT. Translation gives CASGLVPLQWEGSRTEAFF.

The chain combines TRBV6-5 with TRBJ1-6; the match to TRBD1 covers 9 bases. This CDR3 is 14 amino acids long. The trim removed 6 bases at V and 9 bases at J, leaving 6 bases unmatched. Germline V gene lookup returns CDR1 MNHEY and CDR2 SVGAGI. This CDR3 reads CASSLDRGISPLHF. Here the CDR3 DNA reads TGTGCCAGCAGCCTCGACAGGGGGATTTCACCCCTCCACTTT.

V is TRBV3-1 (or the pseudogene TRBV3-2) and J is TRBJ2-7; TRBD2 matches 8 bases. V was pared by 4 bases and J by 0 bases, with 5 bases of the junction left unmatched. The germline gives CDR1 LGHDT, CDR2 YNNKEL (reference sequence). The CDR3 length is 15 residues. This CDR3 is CASSRSGVSSYEQYF. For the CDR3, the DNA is TGTGCCAGCAGCCGTAGCGGGGTAAGCTCCTACGAGCAGTACTTC.

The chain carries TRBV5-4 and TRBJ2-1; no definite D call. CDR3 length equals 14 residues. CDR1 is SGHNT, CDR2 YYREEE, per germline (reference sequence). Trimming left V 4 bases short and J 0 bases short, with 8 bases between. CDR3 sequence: CASSPTSSYNEQFF. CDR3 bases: TGTGCCAGCAGCCCAACGAGCTCCTACAATGAGCAGTTCTTC.

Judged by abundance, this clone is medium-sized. CDR3: CASSRTSGNTDTQYF. For the CDR3, the DNA is TGTGCCAGTAGCCGCACTAGCGGCAACACAGATACGCAGTATTTT. This chain uses TRBV19 with TRBJ2-3, with 8 bases that match TRBD2. The V gene's germline CDR1 is LNHDA and CDR2 SQIVND (reference sequence). The ends lost 6 bases at V and 2 bases at J; junction bases unmatched: 7. The CDR3 covers 15 residues. Filled out from reference TRBV19 and TRBJ2-3, the complete variable domain reads DGGITQSPKYLFRKEGQNVTLSCEQNLNHDAMYWYRQDPGQGLRLIYYSQIVNDFQKGDIAEGYSVSREKKESFPLTVTSAQKNPTAFYLCASSRTSGNTDTQYFGPGTRLTVL.

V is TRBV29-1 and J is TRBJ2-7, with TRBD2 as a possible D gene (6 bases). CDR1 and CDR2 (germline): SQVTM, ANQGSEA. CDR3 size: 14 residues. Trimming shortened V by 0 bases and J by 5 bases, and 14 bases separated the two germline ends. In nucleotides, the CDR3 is TGCAGCGTTGAAGATCTTGGAGGGTTCCACGAGCAGTACTTC. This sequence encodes CSVEDLGGFHEQYF.

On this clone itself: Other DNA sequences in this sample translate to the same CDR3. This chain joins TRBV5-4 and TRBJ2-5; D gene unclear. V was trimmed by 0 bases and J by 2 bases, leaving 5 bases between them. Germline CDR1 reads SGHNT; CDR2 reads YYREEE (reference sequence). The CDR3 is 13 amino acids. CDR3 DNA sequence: TGTGCCAGCAGCTTGGGCCTACAAGAGACCCAGTACTTC. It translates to CASSLGLQETQYF.

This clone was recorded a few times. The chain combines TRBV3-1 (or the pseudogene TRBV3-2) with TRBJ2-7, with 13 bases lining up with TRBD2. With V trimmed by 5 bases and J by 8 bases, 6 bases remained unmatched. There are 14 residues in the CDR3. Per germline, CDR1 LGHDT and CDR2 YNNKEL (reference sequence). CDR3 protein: CASSGRTSGSQQYF. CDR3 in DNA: TGTGCCAGCAGCGGCAGGACTAGCGGGAGCCAGCAGTACTTC.

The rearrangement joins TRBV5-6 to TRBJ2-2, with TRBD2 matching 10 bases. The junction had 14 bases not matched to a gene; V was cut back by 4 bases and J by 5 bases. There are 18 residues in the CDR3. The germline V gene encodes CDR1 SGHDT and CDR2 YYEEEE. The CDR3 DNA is TGTGCCAGCAGCGGCGGGCTAGCGGGAGACCCAAGGACCGGGGAGCTGTTTTTT. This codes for CASSGGLAGDPRTGELFF.

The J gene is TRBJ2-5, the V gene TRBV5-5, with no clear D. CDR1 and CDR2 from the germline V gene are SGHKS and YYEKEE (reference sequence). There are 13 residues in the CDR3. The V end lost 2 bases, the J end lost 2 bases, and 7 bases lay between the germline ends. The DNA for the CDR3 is TGTGCCAGCAGCTTCACAGCTCAAGAGACCCAGTACTTC. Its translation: CASSFTAQETQYF. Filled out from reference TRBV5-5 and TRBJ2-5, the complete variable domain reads DAGVTQSPTHLIKTRGQQVTLRCSPISGHKSVSWYQQVLGQGPQFIFQYYEKEERGRGNFPDRFSARQFPNYSSELNVNALLLGDSALYLCASSFTAQETQYFGPGTRLLVL.

CDR3 in amino acids: CASSHSSGTGKETQYF. In DNA form, the CDR3 reads TGCGCCAGCAGTCATTCATCCGGGACAGGGAAAGAGACCCAGTACTTC. The rearrangement links TRBV23-1 to TRBJ2-5; 9 bases match TRBD1. TRBV23-1 is marked as an open reading frame, function uncertain. This CDR3 is built from 16 residues. Germline trimming cut 3 bases from V and 3 bases from J; bases unmatched to any gene: 8.

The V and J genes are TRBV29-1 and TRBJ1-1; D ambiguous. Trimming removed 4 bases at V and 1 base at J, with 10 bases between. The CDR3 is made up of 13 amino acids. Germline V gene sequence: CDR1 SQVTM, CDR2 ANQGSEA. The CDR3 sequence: CSVAPNTNTEAFF. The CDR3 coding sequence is TGCAGCGTTGCCCCCAACACGAACACTGAAGCTTTCTTT.

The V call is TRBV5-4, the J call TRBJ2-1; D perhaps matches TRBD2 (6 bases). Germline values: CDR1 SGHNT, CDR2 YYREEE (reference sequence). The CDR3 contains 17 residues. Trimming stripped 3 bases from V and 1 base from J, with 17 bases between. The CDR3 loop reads CASSSTRLTRSYNEQFF. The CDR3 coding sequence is TGTGCCAGCAGCTCGACTAGGCTAACCCGTTCCTACAATGAGCAGTTCTTC.

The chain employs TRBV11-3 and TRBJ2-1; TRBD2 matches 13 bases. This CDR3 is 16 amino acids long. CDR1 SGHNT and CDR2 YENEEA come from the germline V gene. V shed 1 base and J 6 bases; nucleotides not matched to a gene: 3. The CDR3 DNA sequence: TGTGCCAGCAGCTTAGGCGGGACTAGCGGGATCAATGAGCAGTTCTTC. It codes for CASSLGGTSGINEQFF.

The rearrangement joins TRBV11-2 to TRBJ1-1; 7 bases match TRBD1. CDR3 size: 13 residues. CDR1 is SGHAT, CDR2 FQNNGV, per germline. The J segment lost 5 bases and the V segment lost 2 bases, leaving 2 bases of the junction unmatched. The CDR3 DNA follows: TGTGCCAGCAGCTTAAACAGGGGAACTGAAGCTTTCTTT. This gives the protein CASSLNRGTEAFF.

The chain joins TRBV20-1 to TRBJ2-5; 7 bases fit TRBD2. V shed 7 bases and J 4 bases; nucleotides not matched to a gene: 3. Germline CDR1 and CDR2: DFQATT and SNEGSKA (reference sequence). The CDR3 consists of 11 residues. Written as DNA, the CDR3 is TGCAGTGTGGCTAGCGGAGAGACCCAGTACTTC. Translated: CSVASGETQYF.

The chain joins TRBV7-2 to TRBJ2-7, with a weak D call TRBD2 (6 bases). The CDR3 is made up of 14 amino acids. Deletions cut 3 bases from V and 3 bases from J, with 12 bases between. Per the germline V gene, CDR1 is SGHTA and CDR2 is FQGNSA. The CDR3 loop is CASSLRGGLYEQYF. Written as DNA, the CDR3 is TGTGCCAGCAGCTTGAGAGGAGGGCTCTACGAGCAGTACTTC.

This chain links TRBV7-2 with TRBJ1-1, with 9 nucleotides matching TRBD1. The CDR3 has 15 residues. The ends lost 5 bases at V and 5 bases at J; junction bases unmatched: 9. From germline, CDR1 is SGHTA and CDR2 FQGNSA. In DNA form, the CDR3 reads TGTGCCAGCAGCACCTCAAACAGGGGGCGGACTGAAGCTTTCTTT. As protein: CASSTSNRGRTEAFF. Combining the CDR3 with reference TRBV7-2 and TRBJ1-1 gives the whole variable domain GAGVSQSPSNKVTEKGKDVELRCDPISGHTALYWYRQSLGQGLEFLIYFQGNSAPDKSGLPSDRFSAERTGGSVSTLTIQRTQQEDSAVYLCASSTSNRGRTEAFFGQGTRLTVV.

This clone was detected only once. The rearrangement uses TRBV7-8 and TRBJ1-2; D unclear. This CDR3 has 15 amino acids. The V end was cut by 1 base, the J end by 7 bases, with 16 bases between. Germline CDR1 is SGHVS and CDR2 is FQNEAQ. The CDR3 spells CASSLDRAARGGYTF. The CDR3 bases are TGTGCCAGCAGCTTAGATAGAGCGGCCCGCGGTGGCTACACCTTC. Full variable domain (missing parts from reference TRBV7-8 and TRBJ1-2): GAGVSQSPRYKVAKRGQDVALRCDPISGHVSLFWYQQALGQGPEFLTYFQNEAQLDKSGLPSDRFFAERPEGSVSTLKIQRTQQEDSAVYLCASSLDRAARGGYTFGSGTRLTVV.

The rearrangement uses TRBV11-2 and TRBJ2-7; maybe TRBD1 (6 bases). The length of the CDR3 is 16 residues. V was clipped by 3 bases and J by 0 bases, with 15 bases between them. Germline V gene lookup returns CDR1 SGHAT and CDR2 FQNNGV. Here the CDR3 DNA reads TGTGCCAGCAGCTTGTCGACAGGCTCCCTCTCCTACGAGCAGTACTTC. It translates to CASSLSTGSLSYEQYF.

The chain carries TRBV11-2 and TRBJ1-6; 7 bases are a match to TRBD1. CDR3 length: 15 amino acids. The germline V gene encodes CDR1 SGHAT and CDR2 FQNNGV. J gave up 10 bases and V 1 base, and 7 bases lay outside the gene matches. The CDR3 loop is CASSLVTGAQSPLHF. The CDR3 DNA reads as TGTGCCAGCAGCTTAGTAACAGGGGCACAATCACCCCTCCACTTT.

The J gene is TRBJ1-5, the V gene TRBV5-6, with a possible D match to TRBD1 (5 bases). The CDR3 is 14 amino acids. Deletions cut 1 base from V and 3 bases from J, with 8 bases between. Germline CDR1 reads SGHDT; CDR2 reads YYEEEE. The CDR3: CASSLRGINQPQHF. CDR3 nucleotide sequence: TGTGCCAGCAGCTTGAGGGGAATCAATCAGCCCCAGCATTTT.

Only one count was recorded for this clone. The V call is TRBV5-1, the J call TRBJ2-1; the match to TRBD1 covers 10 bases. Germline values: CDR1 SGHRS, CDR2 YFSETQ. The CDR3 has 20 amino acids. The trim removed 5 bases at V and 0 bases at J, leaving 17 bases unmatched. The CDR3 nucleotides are TGCGCCAGCAGTGGACAGGGGGAAAGGCGGCGGGACAGCTCCTACAATGAGCAGTTCTTC. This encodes CASSGQGERRRDSSYNEQFF.

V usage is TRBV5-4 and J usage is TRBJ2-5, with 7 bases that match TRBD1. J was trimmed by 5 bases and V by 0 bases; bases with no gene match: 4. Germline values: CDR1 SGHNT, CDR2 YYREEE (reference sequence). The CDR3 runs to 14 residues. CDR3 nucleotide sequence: TGTGCCAGCAGCTTGGCACAGGGGCTCGAGACCCAGTACTTC. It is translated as CASSLAQGLETQYF.